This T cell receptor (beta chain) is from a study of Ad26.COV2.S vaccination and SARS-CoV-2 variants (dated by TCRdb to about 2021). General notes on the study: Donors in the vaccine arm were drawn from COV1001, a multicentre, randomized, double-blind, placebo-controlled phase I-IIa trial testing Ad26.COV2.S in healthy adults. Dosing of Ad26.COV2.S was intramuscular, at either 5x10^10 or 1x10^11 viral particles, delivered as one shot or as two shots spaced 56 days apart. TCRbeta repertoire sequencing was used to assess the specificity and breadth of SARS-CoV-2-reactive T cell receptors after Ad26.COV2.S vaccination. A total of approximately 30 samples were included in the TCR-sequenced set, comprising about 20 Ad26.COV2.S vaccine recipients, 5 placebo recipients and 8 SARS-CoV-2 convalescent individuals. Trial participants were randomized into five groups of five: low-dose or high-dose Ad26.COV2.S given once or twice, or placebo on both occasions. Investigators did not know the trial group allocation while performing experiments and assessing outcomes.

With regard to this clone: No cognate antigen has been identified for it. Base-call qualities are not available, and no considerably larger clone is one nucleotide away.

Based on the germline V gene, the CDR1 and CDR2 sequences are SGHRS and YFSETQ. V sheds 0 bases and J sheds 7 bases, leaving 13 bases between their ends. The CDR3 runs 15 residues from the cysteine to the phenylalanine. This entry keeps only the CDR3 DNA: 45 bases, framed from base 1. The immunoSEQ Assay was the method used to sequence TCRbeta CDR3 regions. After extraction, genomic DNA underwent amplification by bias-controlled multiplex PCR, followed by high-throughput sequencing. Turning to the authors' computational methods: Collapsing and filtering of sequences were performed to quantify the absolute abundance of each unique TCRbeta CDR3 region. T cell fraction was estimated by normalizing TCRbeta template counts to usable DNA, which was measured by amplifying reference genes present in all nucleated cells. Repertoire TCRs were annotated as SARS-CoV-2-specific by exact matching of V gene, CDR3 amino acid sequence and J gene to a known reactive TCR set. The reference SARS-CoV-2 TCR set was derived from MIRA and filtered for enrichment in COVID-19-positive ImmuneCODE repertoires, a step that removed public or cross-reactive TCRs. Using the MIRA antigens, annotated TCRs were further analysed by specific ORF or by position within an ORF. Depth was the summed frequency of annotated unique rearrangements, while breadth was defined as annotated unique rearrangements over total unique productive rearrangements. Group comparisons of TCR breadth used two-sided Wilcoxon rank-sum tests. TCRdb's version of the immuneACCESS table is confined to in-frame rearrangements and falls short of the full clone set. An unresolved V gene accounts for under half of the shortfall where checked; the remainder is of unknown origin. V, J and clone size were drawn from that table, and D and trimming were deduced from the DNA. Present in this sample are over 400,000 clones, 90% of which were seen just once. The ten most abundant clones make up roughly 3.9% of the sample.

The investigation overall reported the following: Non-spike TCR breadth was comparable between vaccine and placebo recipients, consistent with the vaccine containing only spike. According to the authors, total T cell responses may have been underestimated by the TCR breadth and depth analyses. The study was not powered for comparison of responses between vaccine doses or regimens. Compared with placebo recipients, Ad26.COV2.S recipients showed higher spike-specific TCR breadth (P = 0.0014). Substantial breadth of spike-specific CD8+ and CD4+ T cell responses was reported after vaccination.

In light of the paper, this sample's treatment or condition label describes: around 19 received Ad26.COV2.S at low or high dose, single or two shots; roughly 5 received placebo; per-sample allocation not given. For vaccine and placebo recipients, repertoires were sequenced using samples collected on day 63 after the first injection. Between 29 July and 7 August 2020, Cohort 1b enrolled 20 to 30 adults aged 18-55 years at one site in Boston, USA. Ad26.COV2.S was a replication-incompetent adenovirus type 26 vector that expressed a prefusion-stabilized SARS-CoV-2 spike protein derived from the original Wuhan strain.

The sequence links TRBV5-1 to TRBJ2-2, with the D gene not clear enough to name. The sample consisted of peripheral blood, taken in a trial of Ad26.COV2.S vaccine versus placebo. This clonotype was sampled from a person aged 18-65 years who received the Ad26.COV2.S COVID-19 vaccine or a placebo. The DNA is TGCGCCAGCAGCTTGGTTCCGGGTTACGACGGGGAGCTGTTTTTT. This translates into CASSLVPGYDGELFF.